The 25 T cell receptor beta chains presented below share a single source sample, sequenced in a study of blood T cell repertoires in COVID-19. Some clones are missing from TCRdb's copy, which holds only in-frame ones; the method was immunoSEQ multiplex PCR. The table records 250,000 to 350,000 clones, around four fifths of them present only once. The specimen sequenced was peripheral blood. The receptors stem from a woman aged 45 to 65 with active or convalescent COVID-19.

This chain uses TRBV4-1 with TRBJ1-6; 7 bases line up with TRBD1. This CDR3 comprises 16 residues. The V and J ends lost 0 bases and 9 bases, in that order; junction bases with no gene match: 8. CDR1 and CDR2 (germline): MGHRA, YSYEKL. This CDR3 reads CASSQEVRGDFSPLHF. In nucleotides, the CDR3 is TGCGCCAGCAGCCAAGAGGTCAGGGGGGATTTTTCACCCCTCCACTTT.

Worth noting for this clone: Other nucleotide sequences from this sample produce the same CDR3. The V call is TRBV6-5, the J call TRBJ2-3; TRBD2 matches 9 bases. The trim removed 2 bases at V and 3 bases at J, leaving 3 bases unmatched. The CDR3 has 15 amino acids. Germline values: CDR1 MNHEY, CDR2 SVGAGI. CDR3 protein: CASSYVSGRTDTQYF. CDR3 DNA: TGTGCCAGCAGTTACGTTAGCGGGAGAACAGATACGCAGTATTTT.

This sequence joins TRBV7-9 and TRBJ1-6; D unresolved. The V gene lost 3 bases and the J gene lost 7 bases, with 16 bases spanning the gap. There are 16 residues in the CDR3. Germline lookup yields CDR1 SEHNR and CDR2 FQNEAQ (reference sequence). The CDR3 DNA follows: TGTGCCAGCAGCTTCGAGGCGGGAGGAGGGAATTCACCCCTCCACTTT. Translated: CASSFEAGGGNSPLHF.

The chain joins TRBV6-6 to TRBJ1-5, with D perhaps matching TRBD1 (6 bases). The CDR3 consists of 20 residues. Germline values: CDR1 MNHNY, CDR2 SVGAGI (reference sequence). V was cut by 6 bases and J by 0 bases, with 27 bases left in between. Written as DNA, the CDR3 is TGTGCCAGCAGCCAAACTGGGACCTACGGGGGGCTTTATAGCAATCAGCCCCAGCATTTT. Its protein product is CASSQTGTYGGLYSNQPQHF.

The chain combines TRBV29-1 with TRBJ2-1, with D possibly TRBD1 on 7 matching bases. Looked up from germline, CDR1 is SQVTM and CDR2 is ANQGSEA. V was trimmed by 6 bases and J by 7 bases, leaving 16 bases between them. The CDR3 has 13 amino acids. The CDR3, as DNA: TGCAGCGTCGGACAGGCGGAGGGGAATGAGCAGTTCTTC. Translation gives CSVGQAEGNEQFF.

The chain uses TRBV20-1 and TRBJ2-7; D gene unclear. Germline V lookup: CDR1 DFQATT, CDR2 SNEGSKA (reference sequence). V gave up 3 bases and J gave up 2 bases, with 8 bases separating them. This CDR3 contains 12 residues. CDR3 in DNA: TGCAGTGCTAGTCGTGGCCCCTACGAGCAGTACTTC. Amino acid sequence: CSASRGPYEQYF.

The rearrangement joins TRBV18 to TRBJ2-7, with TRBD1 as a possible D gene (5 bases). Germline CDR1 KGHSH, CDR2 LQKENI. V lost 6 bases to trimming and J lost 2 bases, with 14 bases between them. CDR3 size: 14 residues. This chain's CDR3 is CASSRDSYTYEQYF. The CDR3 DNA reads as TGTGCCAGCTCTCGAGACAGCTATACCTACGAGCAGTACTTC.

This clone was recorded only once. The chain employs TRBV30 and TRBJ2-7; 8 bases are a match to TRBD1. The CDR3 loop spans 14 amino acids. The germline gives CDR1 GTSNPN, CDR2 SVGIG (reference sequence). Trimming removed 6 bases from V and 6 bases from J; junction bases left unmatched: 13. The chain's CDR3 is CACSRIGQGLEQYF. The DNA for the CDR3 is TGTGCCTGCTCAAGGATCGGACAGGGTCTCGAGCAGTACTTC.

The chain couples TRBV5-1 to TRBJ1-4; 7 bases map to TRBD1. Trimming at V came to 5 bases and at J to 8 bases, leaving 9 bases not matched to a gene. The germline gives CDR1 SGHRS, CDR2 YFSETQ. The CDR3 extends over 14 amino acids. The CDR3 DNA is TGCGCCAGCAGAGTATCAGGGGGTCAAGAAAAACTGTTTTTT. It codes for CASRVSGGQEKLFF.

Turning to this clone: Other DNA sequences in this sample translate to the same CDR3. The gene calls are TRBV6-5 and TRBJ2-7; 10 nucleotides match TRBD2. The CDR3 sequence is 15 residues long. Germline V gene lookup returns CDR1 MNHEY and CDR2 SVGAGI. Losses at the gene ends were 5 bases for V and 1 base for J; bases not matched to a gene: 5. CDR3 loop: CASSRTSGISYEQYF. The CDR3 coding sequence is TGTGCCAGCAGTCGTACTAGCGGGATTTCCTACGAGCAGTACTTC.

The CDR3 DNA reads as TGTGCCAGCAGCCCCCGGTCGAACACTGAAGCTTTCTTT. It is translated as CASSPRSNTEAFF. V gene TRBV9 combines with J gene TRBJ1-1; D is unclear. Trimming pared 4 bases from V and 1 base from J, leaving 8 bases between. There are 13 residues in the CDR3. In germline, CDR1 is SGDLS, CDR2 YYNGEE. Based on the CDR3 plus reference TRBV9 and TRBJ1-1, the full variable domain is DSGVTQTPKHLITATGQRVTLRCSPRSGDLSVYWYQQSLDQGLQFLIQYYNGEERAKGNILERFSAQQFPDLHSELNLSSLELGDSALYFCASSPRSNTEAFFGQGTRLTVV.

In this sample, this clone turned up once. The chain employs TRBV5-5 and TRBJ1-3; D call uncertain. Germline loops: CDR1 SGHKS, CDR2 YYEKEE (reference sequence). Trimming took 0 bases from V and 16 from J, leaving 17 bases between them. The CDR3 runs to 13 residues. The CDR3: CASSLAPESVFYF. The CDR3 DNA reads as TGTGCCAGCAGCTTGGCTCCTGAGTCCGTCTTCTATTTT.

The V call is TRBV29-1, the J call TRBJ1-1; D is unresolved. This CDR3 comprises 12 residues. CDR1 is SQVTM and CDR2 is ANQGSEA in the germline V gene. Trimming removed 5 bases from V and 1 base from J, with 8 bases in between. The chain's CDR3 is CSVPGRNTEAFF. CDR3 bases: TGCAGCGTTCCTGGCAGGAACACTGAAGCTTTCTTT.

The V and J genes are TRBV30 and TRBJ1-1; maybe TRBD1 (5 bases). The germline gives CDR1 GTSNPN, CDR2 SVGIG (reference sequence). The CDR3 spans 13 residues. V was cut by 5 bases and J by 0 bases, with 10 bases left in between. The CDR3 sequence is CAWRQRMNTEAFF. The CDR3 DNA follows: TGTGCCTGGCGACAGAGAATGAACACTGAAGCTTTCTTT.

As for this clone: The same CDR3 is also encoded by other DNA sequences in this sample. The genes are TRBV5-1 and TRBJ2-5, with 13 bases lining up with TRBD2. V was pared by 2 bases and J by 5 bases, with 3 bases of the junction left unmatched. This CDR3 comprises 15 residues. CDR1 is SGHRS, CDR2 YFSETQ, per germline. As DNA, the CDR3 is TGCGCCAGCAGCTTAGGACTAGCGGGAGTGGAGACCCAGTACTTC. It yields the protein CASSLGLAGVETQYF.

The rearrangement links TRBV2 to TRBJ2-2; possibly TRBD1 for D (6 bases). CDR1 and CDR2 from the germline V gene are SNHLY and FYNNEI. The V end lost 6 bases, the J end lost 4 bases, and 12 bases lay between the germline ends. The CDR3 contains 14 residues. The chain's CDR3 is CASRVAGATGELFF. The CDR3 nucleotides read TGTGCCAGCAGGGTGGCAGGGGCCACCGGGGAGCTGTTTTTT. Full variable domain (rest looked up from reference TRBV2 and TRBJ2-2): EPEVTQTPSHQVTQMGQEVILRCVPISNHLYFYWYRQILGQKVEFLVSFYNNEISEKSEIFDDQFSVERPDGSNFTLKIRSTKLEDSAMYFCASRVAGATGELFFGEGSRLTVL.

This clone was detected once. This chain links TRBV7-8 with TRBJ2-7, with TRBD2 identical over 8 bases. V shed 6 bases and J 0 bases; nucleotides not matched to a gene: 10. Germline lookup yields CDR1 SGHVS and CDR2 FQNEAQ. The CDR3 runs to 16 residues. The CDR3 nucleotides read TGTGCCAGCAGTTTTGGGGTAGCGGGAAGCTCCTACGAGCAGTACTTC. Translating it yields CASSFGVAGSSYEQYF.

This clone showed up just once. The rearrangement joins TRBV3-1 (or the pseudogene TRBV3-2) to TRBJ2-5, with 14 bases aligning to TRBD2. Trimming removed 4 bases from V and 5 bases from J; junction bases left unmatched: 3. From germline, CDR1 is LGHDT and CDR2 YNNKEL (reference sequence). The CDR3 loop spans 15 amino acids. CDR3 nucleotide sequence: TGTGCCAGCAGCCCGGGACTAGCGGGAGAGGAGACCCAGTACTTC. It encodes CASSPGLAGEETQYF.

This sequence joins TRBV12-3 or TRBV12-4 and TRBJ2-7, with D possibly TRBD2 on 5 matching bases. Trimming took 6 bases from V and 4 from J, leaving 13 bases between them. This CDR3 has 13 residues. The CDR3 loop is CASSRGREYEQYF. CDR3 nucleotides: TGTGCCAGCAGCCGGGGAAGGGAATACGAGCAGTACTTC.

The rearrangement joins TRBV7-9 to TRBJ2-2, with TRBD2 matching 9 bases. Germline V gives CDR1 SEHNR, CDR2 FQNEAQ (reference sequence). This CDR3 region has 18 residues. With 2 bases clipped from V and 3 bases from J, the junction kept 10 bases outside the gene matches. This chain's CDR3 is CASSLRWREGQDTGELFF. The DNA for the CDR3 is TGTGCCAGCAGCTTAAGGTGGCGGGAGGGCCAAGACACCGGGGAGCTGTTTTTT.

CDR3 coding DNA: TGTGCCAGCAGTTTAAGGCGGGGGGACGGTGAAGCTTTCTTT. The encoded protein is CASSLRRGDGEAFF. J is TRBJ1-1 and V is TRBV27; maybe TRBD1 (5 bases). V was trimmed by 2 bases and J by 7 bases, leaving 14 bases between them. The germline gives CDR1 MNHEY, CDR2 SMNVEV (reference sequence). The CDR3 length is 14 residues.

The V call is TRBV5-1, the J call TRBJ2-7; 11 bases fit TRBD2. This CDR3 spans 15 amino acids. Germline lookup yields CDR1 SGHRS and CDR2 YFSETQ. V gave up 4 bases and J gave up 12 bases; unmatched junction bases: 15. The CDR3 DNA sequence: TGCGCCAGCAGCCCGGCCGTTGATACTAGCGGGAGTCGGTACTTC. This sequence encodes CASSPAVDTSGSRYF.

This clone was seen only a few times. The chain combines TRBV25-1 with TRBJ1-1, with D tentatively TRBD1 (6 bases). This CDR3 comprises 15 residues. V was trimmed by 7 bases and J by 3 bases, leaving 18 bases between them. The V gene's germline CDR1 is MGHDK and CDR2 SYGVNS. CDR3 DNA sequence: TGTGCCAGCAAGGACAGAGTCGGCGCGGACACTGAAGCTTTCTTT. It encodes CASKDRVGADTEAFF.

The V and J genes are TRBV11-2 and TRBJ1-1, with D perhaps TRBD1 (5 bases). Trimming cost V 6 bases and J 0 bases, with 11 bases left between them. The CDR3 runs to 14 residues. The germline CDR1 and CDR2 sequences are SGHAT and FQNNGV. CDR3 DNA: TGTGCCAGCAGACAAGGGGTCATGAACACTGAAGCTTTCTTT. It specifies CASRQGVMNTEAFF.

The chain employs TRBV15 and TRBJ2-3; tentative D call: TRBD1 (5 bases). The CDR3 has 13 amino acids. V lost 8 bases and J lost 0, with 9 bases in between. CDR1 LNHNV and CDR2 YYDKDF come from the germline V gene (reference sequence). As DNA, the CDR3 is TGTGCCACCGCGGACACGAGCACAGATACGCAGTATTTT. Amino acids: CATADTSTDTQYF. The variable domain in full, with the rest retrieved from reference TRBV15 and TRBJ2-3, is DAMVIQNPRYQVTQFGKPVTLSCSQTLNHNVMYWYQQKSSQAPKLLFHYYDKDFNNEADTPDNFQSRRPNTSFCFLDIRSPGLGDTAMYLCATADTSTDTQYFGPGTRLTVL.